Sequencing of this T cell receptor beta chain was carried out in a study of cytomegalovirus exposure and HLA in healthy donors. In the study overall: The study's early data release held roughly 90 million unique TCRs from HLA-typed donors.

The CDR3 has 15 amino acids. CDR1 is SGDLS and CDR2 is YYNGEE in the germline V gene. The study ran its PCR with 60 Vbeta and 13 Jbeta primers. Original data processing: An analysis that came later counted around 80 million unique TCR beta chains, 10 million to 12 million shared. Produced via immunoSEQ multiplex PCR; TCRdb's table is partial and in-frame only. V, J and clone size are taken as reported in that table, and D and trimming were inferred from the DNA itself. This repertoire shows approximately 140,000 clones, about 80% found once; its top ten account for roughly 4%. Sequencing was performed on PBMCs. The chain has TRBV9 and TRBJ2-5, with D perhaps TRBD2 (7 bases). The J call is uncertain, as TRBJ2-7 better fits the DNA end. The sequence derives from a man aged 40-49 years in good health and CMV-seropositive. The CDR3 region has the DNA TGTGCCAGCAGCCATGGGGGGGCGGGATCCTACGAGCAGTACTTC. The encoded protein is CASSHGGAGSYEQYF.